The clone carrying this TCR beta chain has a single count. Only in-frame clones appear in the TCRdb table, and some are missing; sequencing was by immunoSEQ multiplex PCR. The sample lists a few hundred thousand clones, around 89% occurring once. CDR3 size: 12 residues. The germline V gene encodes CDR1 LGHDT and CDR2 YNNKEL (reference sequence). V gave up 3 bases and J gave up 6 bases; unmatched junction bases: 0. These data originate in a study of blood T cell repertoires in COVID-19. Study-wide context: T cells, B-cell-depleted T cells, or PBMCs provided the cDNA or gDNA that served as material.

This chain uses TRBV3-1 (or the pseudogene TRBV3-2) with TRBJ2-3; TRBD1 aligns across 7 bases. Sequenced sample: PBMCs or T cells enriched from blood (not recorded which). This TCR came from a man younger than 40 who had recovered from COVID-19. The CDR3 reads CASSQTGDTQYF. CDR3 DNA: TGTGCCAGCAGCCAGACAGGGGATACGCAGTATTTT.